The source of this TCR beta chain is a study of T cell repertoires in aging, cancer and after chemotherapy. Rearranged V-D-J TRB sequences were amplified with a mixed TRB-A/B primer pool. TCRdb processed the multiplex PCR reads anew with MiXCR; each CDR3 protein has one entry. Of about 1,500 distinct CDR3 sequences listed, around 54% were seen once; the top ten hold 70% to 85%. TCR beta rearrangements were amplified from peripheral blood genomic DNA. CDR3 length equals 12 residues. The J segment lost 10 bases and the V segment lost 5 bases, leaving 5 bases of the junction unmatched. Germline values: CDR1 SGHVS, CDR2 FNYEAQ.

The V and J genes are TRBV7-6 and TRBJ2-1; 7 nucleotides align to TRBD2. The clonotype was recovered from a human donor with a blood cancer. Sequenced input: blood. The CDR3 protein is CASSTSAQEQFF. The CDR3 DNA is TGTGCCAGCAGCACTAGCGCCCAGGAGCAGTTCTTC.